This is a list of T cell receptor beta chains from one sample in a study of T-cell memory formation after mild COVID-19. TCRdb ran MiXCR on the 5' RACE reads and lists one entry per CDR3 protein. Counted here are some 150,000 distinct CDR3 sequences, 19% occurring once; the ten biggest clones make up approximately 2.4%. The sample was PBMCs or a T cell subset sorted from them (not recorded which). These receptors came from an adult woman who had mild COVID-19 (a few samples of this study predate the infection). Cell type and time point are not known. Both conserved end residues are part of each CDR3. The D gene is left open where the match is weak. Size tells how often a clone was seen (once, few, many) or the class of an expanded clone, and some rows leave it out.

CDR3: CASRRTGGETQYF
DNA: TGTGCCAGCAGACGGACAGGGGGCGAGACCCAGTACTTC
V: TRBV6-6
D: TRBD1
J: TRBJ2-5
length: 13
size: NA

CDR3: CASSYRSSGGARDEQFF
DNA: TGTGCCAGCAGCTATAGATCTAGCGGGGGGGCCCGCGATGAGCAGTTCTTC
V: TRBV7-6
D: TRBD2
J: TRBJ2-1
length: 17
size: NA

CDR3: CASSGGTSGGRDTQYF
DNA: TGTGCCAGCAGCGGCGGGACTAGCGGGGGGCGGGATACGCAGTATTTT
V: TRBV7-9
D: TRBD2
J: TRBJ2-3
length: 16
size: few

CDR3: CASSLNRRYEQYF
DNA: TGTGCCAGCAGTTTAAACCGAAGATACGAGCAGTACTTC
V: TRBV12-3/TRBV12-4
D: NA
J: TRBJ2-7
length: 13
size: few

CDR3: CASSFGTAIRANYGYTF
DNA: TGCGCCAGCAGCTTTGGGACGGCTATCCGTGCTAACTATGGCTACACCTTC
V: TRBV5-1
D: NA
J: TRBJ1-2
length: 17
size: few

CDR3: CASSATRANTGELFF
DNA: TGTGCCAGCAGCGCGACACGCGCGAACACCGGGGAGCTGTTTTTT
V: TRBV9
D: NA
J: TRBJ2-2
length: 15
size: NA

CDR3: CASSFPGTGLSSYNEQFF
DNA: TGTGCCAGCAGCTTCCCCGGGACTGGTTTGAGCTCCTACAATGAGCAGTTCTTC
V: TRBV5-4
D: NA
J: TRBJ2-1
length: 18
size: NA

CDR3: CASSLVLVTEAFF
DNA: TGCGCCAGCAGCTTGGTTCTGGTAACTGAAGCTTTCTTT
V: TRBV5-1
D: NA
J: TRBJ1-1
length: 13
size: few

CDR3: CSARDPPSLNEQFF
DNA: TGCAGTGCTAGAGATCCCCCTAGCCTGAATGAGCAGTTCTTC
V: TRBV20-1
D: NA
J: TRBJ2-1
length: 14
size: NA

CDR3: CASSFRSTYEQYF
DNA: TGTGCCAGCAGTTTCCGGTCCACCTACGAGCAGTACTTC
V: TRBV12-3/TRBV12-4
D: NA
J: TRBJ2-7
length: 13
size: few

CDR3: CASSLSPPVTDTQYF
DNA: TGTGCCAGCAGCTTGAGCCCTCCGGTCACAGATACGCAGTATTTT
V: TRBV7-2
D: NA
J: TRBJ2-3
length: 15
size: few

CDR3: CASSLDAASTLNSPLHF
DNA: TGCGCCAGCAGCTTGGATGCGGCGTCAACCCTTAATTCACCCCTCCACTTT
V: TRBV5-1
D: NA
J: TRBJ1-6
length: 17
size: NA

CDR3: CSAGEAPKETQYF
DNA: TGCAGTGCCGGAGAGGCCCCTAAAGAGACCCAGTACTTC
V: TRBV20-1
D: NA
J: TRBJ2-5
length: 13
size: few

CDR3: CASSPQGVYEQYF
DNA: TGTGCCAGCAGCCCGCAAGGAGTCTACGAGCAGTACTTC
V: TRBV16
D: NA
J: TRBJ2-7
length: 13
size: NA

CDR3: CSAASKRGMSYEQYF
DNA: TGCAGTGCCGCTTCCAAGCGGGGCATGTCCTACGAGCAGTACTTC
V: TRBV20-1
D: TRBD2
J: TRBJ2-7
length: 15
size: NA

CDR3: CASSSGQGANEKLFF
DNA: TGCGCCAGCAGCTCCGGACAGGGGGCTAATGAAAAACTGTTTTTT
V: TRBV5-1
D: TRBD1
J: TRBJ1-4
length: 15
size: few

CDR3: CASSDRFDQPQHF
DNA: TGTGCCAGCAGTGACCGGTTCGATCAGCCCCAGCATTTT
V: TRBV25-1
D: NA
J: TRBJ1-5
length: 13
size: NA

CDR3: CASSLPGTSRETQYF
DNA: TGTGCCAGCAGTTTACCCGGGACTAGTCGAGAGACCCAGTACTTC
V: TRBV12-3/TRBV12-4
D: TRBD2
J: TRBJ2-5
length: 15
size: NA

CDR3: CASRPRSNSYEQYF
DNA: TGTGCCAGCAGACCCCGGAGCAACTCCTACGAGCAGTACTTC
V: TRBV6-2/TRBV6-3
D: NA
J: TRBJ2-7
length: 14
size: NA

CDR3: CASSRGLPVVPETQYF
DNA: TGTGCCAGCAGTCGTGGACTCCCGGTTGTTCCAGAGACCCAGTACTTC
V: TRBV6-1
D: NA
J: TRBJ2-5
length: 16
size: NA

CDR3: CASSLAGTERSPLHF
DNA: TGCGCCAGCAGCTTGGCGGGGACGGAGCGGTCACCCCTCCACTTT
V: TRBV5-1
D: NA
J: TRBJ1-6
length: 15
size: NA

CDR3: CASSRDPGPEYGYTF
DNA: TGTGCCAGCAGCCGGGACCCGGGCCCGGAATATGGCTACACCTTC
V: TRBV3-1
D: NA
J: TRBJ1-2
length: 15
size: NA

CDR3: CAWSVGLVRQETQYF
DNA: TGTGCCTGGAGTGTCGGACTAGTGAGACAAGAGACCCAGTACTTC
V: TRBV30
D: TRBD2
J: TRBJ2-5
length: 15
size: NA

CDR3: CASSPQGANTEAFF
DNA: TGTGCCAGCAGCCCCCAGGGGGCCAACACTGAAGCTTTCTTT
V: TRBV3-1
D: TRBD1
J: TRBJ1-1
length: 14
size: NA

CDR3: CASSTGNQETQYF
DNA: TGTGCCAGCAGCACCGGGAACCAAGAGACCCAGTACTTC
V: TRBV7-3
D: NA
J: TRBJ2-5
length: 13
size: many

CDR3: CSATKGASNTGELFF
DNA: TGCAGTGCCACTAAAGGGGCATCTAACACCGGGGAGCTGTTTTTT
V: TRBV20-1
D: NA
J: TRBJ2-2
length: 15
size: few

CDR3: CSARSGDESTDTQYF
DNA: TGCAGTGCTAGGAGCGGAGACGAGAGCACAGATACGCAGTATTTT
V: TRBV20-1
D: NA
J: TRBJ2-3
length: 15
size: NA

CDR3: CASSLAPYEQYF
DNA: TGCGCCAGCAGCTTGGCACCCTACGAGCAGTACTTC
V: TRBV5-1
D: NA
J: TRBJ2-7
length: 12
size: NA

CDR3: CASSDHGRYGYTF
DNA: TGTGCCAGCAGTGACCACGGACGGTATGGCTACACCTTC
V: TRBV6-4
D: NA
J: TRBJ1-2
length: 13
size: few

CDR3: CASSEGWRNIQYF
DNA: TGTGCCAGCAGTGAAGGATGGAGAAACATTCAGTACTTC
V: TRBV25-1
D: NA
J: TRBJ2-4
length: 13
size: few

CDR3: CASSSSGPDYGYTF
DNA: TGTGCCAGCAGCTCGAGCGGGCCAGACTATGGCTACACCTTC
V: TRBV12-3/TRBV12-4
D: NA
J: TRBJ1-2
length: 14
size: NA

CDR3: CASSLDQREDRGPKTQYF
DNA: TGTGCCAGCAGCTTAGATCAGAGAGAGGACAGGGGGCCGAAGACCCAGTACTTC
V: TRBV11-2
D: TRBD1
J: TRBJ2-5
length: 18
size: NA

CDR3: CAISESRGGASYEQYF
DNA: TGTGCCATCAGTGAGTCGAGAGGGGGGGCGTCCTACGAGCAGTACTTC
V: TRBV10-3
D: NA
J: TRBJ2-7
length: 16
size: NA

CDR3: CATSDAGTGGYEQYF
DNA: TGTGCCACCAGTGATGCCGGGACAGGGGGGTACGAGCAGTACTTC
V: TRBV24-1
D: TRBD1
J: TRBJ2-7
length: 15
size: NA

CDR3: CSAPTPGRHNTEAFF
DNA: TGCAGTGCTCCTACCCCCGGACGGCATAACACTGAAGCTTTCTTT
V: TRBV20-1
D: NA
J: TRBJ1-1
length: 15
size: few